Presented here are 25 T cell receptor beta chains from one specimen sequenced in a study of identifying expanded T cells in peripheral blood. Sequenced by immunoSEQ multiplex PCR; TCRdb stores in-frame clones only, minus some. The table lists 55,000 to 80,000 clones, over 80% of them singletons, with about 18% in the top ten. Sequencing used blood. These receptors all stem from a person aged 18 to 75 in good health.

This sequence joins TRBV18 and TRBJ2-7; D is unclear. V was trimmed by 5 bases and J by 2 bases, leaving 16 bases between them. CDR3 length equals 15 residues. Germline CDR1 KGHSH, CDR2 LQKENI. The CDR3 DNA is TGTGCCAGCTCAGAGCAAGAGTCAGGCCCCTACGAGCAGTACTTC. As protein: CASSEQESGPYEQYF.

This clone was seen a handful of times. The genes are TRBV30 and TRBJ1-1; D gene unclear. V lost 3 bases, J lost 3 bases, and 11 bases lay in between. CDR1 is GTSNPN and CDR2 is SVGIG in the germline V gene (reference sequence). The CDR3 spans 13 residues. The CDR3 protein is CAWRGGRDTEAFF. CDR3 sequence (DNA): TGTGCCTGGAGAGGAGGACGGGACACTGAAGCTTTCTTT.

This clone has just one count. The rearrangement joins TRBV20-1 to TRBJ2-7, with 8 bases identical to TRBD2. The germline CDR1 and CDR2 sequences are DFQATT and SNEGSKA (reference sequence). This CDR3 contains 11 residues. The CDR3 DNA sequence: TGCAACCTACTAGCGGTTAACGAGCAGTACTTC. This gives the protein CNLLAVNEQYF.

The chain has TRBV5-1 and TRBJ1-1; perhaps TRBD1 as D (6 bases). The CDR3 is made up of 13 amino acids. Germline V gene data show CDR1 as SGHRS and CDR2 as YFSETQ. V gave up 4 bases and J gave up 4 bases, with 11 bases separating them. The CDR3 coding sequence is TGCGCCAGCAGCACGGGGACATTCACTGAAGCTTTCTTT. Translated, it gives CASSTGTFTEAFF.

The chain employs TRBV4-1 and TRBJ2-2; no clear D gene. Trimming left V 4 bases short and J 7 bases short, with 13 bases between. Germline-derived CDR1 and CDR2 are MGHRA and YSYEKL. CDR3 size: 14 residues. DNA for the CDR3: TGCGCCAGCAGCCGCCAGATGGGGTACGGGGAGCTGTTTTTT. Encoded protein: CASSRQMGYGELFF.

This sequence joins TRBV6-1 and TRBJ1-3; D is unclear. Germline CDR1 is MNHNS and CDR2 is SASEGT. Trimming cost V 6 bases and J 0 bases, with 9 bases left between them. This CDR3 is 14 amino acids long. The CDR3 reads CASRQVNSGNTIYF. In DNA, the CDR3 is TGTGCCAGCAGGCAAGTTAACTCTGGAAACACCATATATTTT.

The rearrangement uses TRBV6-1 and TRBJ2-7; D remains unclear. Germline lookup yields CDR1 MNHNS and CDR2 SASEGT. V was pared by 2 bases and J by 2 bases, with 7 bases between. The CDR3 has 13 residues. CDR3 nucleotides: TGTGCCAGCAGTGAACCACCAGCCTACGAGCAGTACGTC. The encoded protein is CASSEPPAYEQYV.

V usage is TRBV7-3 and J usage is TRBJ2-2, with 10 bases matching TRBD2. CDR1 and CDR2 from the germline V gene are SGHTA and FQGTGA. The CDR3 spans 14 residues. The junction had 6 bases not matched to a gene; V was cut back by 8 bases and J by 6 bases. The chain's CDR3 is CASSPAGGPGELFF. CDR3 in DNA: TGTGCCAGCTCCCCAGCGGGGGGGCCCGGGGAGCTGTTTTTT.

In DNA form, the CDR3 reads TGTGCCAGCAGCCTGCAGCTTCTCTCGGTGGGGCATGAGCAGTTCTTC. It encodes CASSLQLLSVGHEQFF. The rearrangement links TRBV5-8 to TRBJ2-1, with TRBD1 as a possible D gene (5 bases). The germline V and J ends were trimmed by 4 bases and 8 bases, with 22 bases remaining between them. The germline gives CDR1 SGHTS, CDR2 YDEGEE. The CDR3 is 16 amino acids.

The genes are TRBV14 and TRBJ2-2, with TRBD1 as a possible D gene (5 bases). The CDR3 covers 14 residues. Germline V gives CDR1 SGHDN, CDR2 FVKESK. Trimming stripped 0 bases from V and 8 bases from J, with 10 bases between. For the CDR3, the DNA is TGTGCCAGCAGCCAAGATCTAAGGACAGGGGAGCTGTTTTTT. Its protein product is CASSQDLRTGELFF.

The V gene is TRBV2, the J gene TRBJ2-5; 11 bases align to TRBD2. From germline, CDR1 is SNHLY and CDR2 FYNNEI. V trimming: 9 bases; J trimming: 2 bases; junction bases outside the gene matches: 2. The CDR3 has 13 amino acids. CDR3 nucleotides: TGTGCCAGAGGGACTAGCGGACAAGAGACCCAGTACTTC. This gives the protein CARGTSGQETQYF. Full variable domain (outside the CDR3, taken from reference TRBV2 and TRBJ2-5): EPEVTQTPSHQVTQMGQEVILRCVPISNHLYFYWYRQILGQKVEFLVSFYNNEISEKSEIFDDQFSVERPDGSNFTLKIRSTKLEDSAMYFCARGTSGQETQYFGPGTRLLVL.

This clone came up once. The chain uses TRBV6-4 and TRBJ1-2; the D gene is possibly TRBD1 (5 bases). The CDR3 has 15 residues. V was cut by 6 bases and J by 2 bases, with 16 bases left in between. Germline assignment: CDR1 MRHNA and CDR2 SNTAGT. For the CDR3, the DNA is TGTGCCAGCAGGGGCCCGGGACGGATAAACTATGGCTACACCTTC. It codes for CASRGPGRINYGYTF.

The V call is TRBV7-2, the J call TRBJ2-1, with D perhaps TRBD2 (6 bases). Germline V gene lookup returns CDR1 SGHTA and CDR2 FQGNSA. This CDR3 spans 13 amino acids. Between the trimmed V and J ends, which lost 5 bases and 9 bases, there was a span of 14 bases. CDR3 residues: CASSATSLGEQFF. In DNA, the CDR3 is TGTGCCAGCAGCGCGACTAGTTTGGGTGAGCAGTTCTTC. The full variable domain, rest sourced from reference TRBV7-2 and TRBJ2-1, is GAGVSQSPSNKVTEKGKDVELRCDPISGHTALYWYRQSLGQGLEFLIYFQGNSAPDKSGLPSDRFSAERTGGSVSTLTIQRTQQEDSAVYLCASSATSLGEQFFGPGTRLTVL.

This clone occurred once. The V call is TRBV2, the J call TRBJ2-3; 9 bases are a match to TRBD2. J lost 1 base, V lost 7 bases, and 6 bases had no gene match. Germline CDR1 and CDR2: SNHLY and FYNNEI. The CDR3 is 15 amino acids. The CDR3 protein is CASNPQRGGTDTQYF. CDR3 bases: TGTGCCAGCAATCCCCAGCGGGGGGGCACAGATACGCAGTATTTT.

The rearrangement joins TRBV30 to TRBJ2-1, with 11 bases identical to TRBD1. CDR3 length: 14 residues. V dropped 2 bases and J dropped 8; count of bases not matched to a gene: 5. Germline loops: CDR1 GTSNPN, CDR2 SVGIG (reference sequence). CDR3 DNA: TGTGCCTGGAGTCACGGACAGGGGGCCTATGAGCAGTTCTTC. This encodes CAWSHGQGAYEQFF.

The rearrangement uses TRBV6-5 and TRBJ1-5, with D possibly matching TRBD1 (5 bases). From germline, CDR1 is MNHEY and CDR2 SVGAGI. CDR3 size: 13 residues. Trimming shortened V by 10 bases and J by 1 base, and 11 bases separated the two germline ends. In nucleotides, the CDR3 is TGTGCCACGGGGGGAGCAAGCAATCAGCCCCAGCATTTT. Its translation is CATGGASNQPQHF.

A remark on this clone: The same CDR3 also results from other DNA sequences found in this sample. CDR3 sequence reads: CASSLGQGYRSPLHF. The CDR3 nucleotides are TGTGCCAGCAGCTTAGGACAGGGATATCGTTCACCCCTCCACTTT. V usage is TRBV7-2 and J usage is TRBJ1-6, with TRBD1 matching over 7 bases. CDR1 is SGHTA, CDR2 FQGNSA, per germline. V lost 1 base to trimming and J lost 9 bases; unmatched junction nucleotides: 6. The CDR3 extends over 15 amino acids.

This chain's CDR3 is CAWSVGAGVEAFF. In DNA, the CDR3 is TGTGCCTGGAGTGTGGGGGCGGGGGTTGAAGCTTTCTTT. The gene calls are TRBV30 and TRBJ1-1; perhaps TRBD1 as D (6 bases). The CDR3 spans 13 residues. Per the germline V gene, CDR1 is GTSNPN and CDR2 is SVGIG (reference sequence). V lost 0 bases, J lost 7 bases, and 12 bases lay in between.

CDR3 bases: TGTGCCAGCTTCTTTTCAGGGGGTGGTGGTCAGCCCCAGCATTTT. This codes for CASFFSGGGGQPQHF. This chain connects TRBV28 to TRBJ1-5; TRBD1 matches at 7 bases. This CDR3 has 15 residues. V dropped 8 bases and J dropped 6; count of bases not matched to a gene: 13. Germline V gene lookup returns CDR1 MDHEN and CDR2 SYDVKM.

This sequence joins TRBV4-2 and TRBJ2-3, with D possibly TRBD2 on 6 matching bases. The V end lost 9 bases, the J end lost 0 bases, and 16 bases lay between the germline ends. The CDR3 sequence is 15 residues long. Looked up from germline, CDR1 is LGHNA and CDR2 is YNFKEQ. Here the CDR3 reads CASMRTTSSTDTQYF. The CDR3 nucleotides are TGTGCCAGTATGAGGACTACCTCTAGCACAGATACGCAGTATTTT.

This clone was observed a few times. V and J are TRBV30 and TRBJ1-5, with D uncertain. The CDR3 contains 13 residues. V was shortened by 2 bases and J by 6 bases, with 11 bases between the two germline ends. From germline, CDR1 is GTSNPN and CDR2 SVGIG (reference sequence). The CDR3 region has the DNA TGTGCCTGGAGTCCAGGAACGGGTCAGCCCCAGCATTTT. Protein sequence: CAWSPGTGQPQHF.

The chain employs TRBV7-2 and TRBJ2-3; TRBD2 matches at 13 bases. CDR1 is SGHTA, CDR2 FQGNSA, per germline. The CDR3 totals 17 residues. With V trimmed by 5 bases and J by 3 bases, 8 bases remained unmatched. The CDR3: CASSPPGLAGRTDTQYF. The CDR3 DNA reads as TGTGCCAGCAGCCCGCCGGGACTAGCGGGACGGACAGATACGCAGTATTTT.

The J gene is TRBJ1-1, the V gene TRBV7-9, with unresolved D. This CDR3 is built from 13 residues. The germline V gene encodes CDR1 SEHNR and CDR2 FQNEAQ (reference sequence). With 5 bases removed from V and 1 base from J, the gap between germline ends came to 8 bases. Here the CDR3 DNA reads TGTGCCAGCAGCCGTCAAGCGAACACTGAAGCTTTCTTT. Amino acid sequence: CASSRQANTEAFF. Filled out from reference TRBV7-9 and TRBJ1-1, the complete variable domain reads DTGVSQNPRHKITKRGQNVTFRCDPISEHNRLYWYRQTLGQGPEFLTYFQNEAQLEKSRLLSDRFSAERPKGSFSTLEIQRTEQGDSAMYLCASSRQANTEAFFGQGTRLTVV.

V and J are TRBV11-2 and TRBJ1-1; D is unclear. Between the trimmed V and J ends, which lost 0 bases and 2 bases, there was a span of 10 bases. CDR3 length: 15 residues. Germline values: CDR1 SGHAT, CDR2 FQNNGV. CDR3 bases: TGTGCCAGCAGCTTAGAGGGGAGGGCCAACACTGAAGCTTTCTTT. It encodes CASSLEGRANTEAFF.

The genes are TRBV7-2 and TRBJ2-7; 7 bases map to TRBD1. CDR3 length equals 14 residues. V trimming: 1 base; J trimming: 4 bases; junction bases outside the gene matches: 4. The germline CDR1 and CDR2 sequences are SGHTA and FQGNSA. In DNA, the CDR3 is TGTGCCAGCAGCTTAGGGACAGGTGCGTACGAGCAGTACGTC. It translates to CASSLGTGAYEQYV.